The 21 T cell receptor beta chains in this list originate from one sample, sequenced in a study of cytomegalovirus exposure and HLA in healthy donors. A multiplex PCR was run with 60 Vbeta primers and 13 Jbeta primers. The protocol was immunoSEQ multiplex PCR, while the TCRdb copy is restricted to in-frame clones and leaves out a portion. Reported are tens of thousands of clones; the ten largest clones contain approximately 2.2%. What was sequenced was PBMCs. The receptors derive from a female donor in good health and CMV-seronegative.

The chain joins TRBV29-1 to TRBJ2-7; 7 bases line up with TRBD1. The CDR3 loop spans 12 amino acids. The germline CDR1 and CDR2 sequences are SQVTM and ANQGSEA. The trim removed 5 bases at V and 2 bases at J, leaving 3 bases unmatched. The CDR3 sequence: CSVRDSAYEQYF. CDR3 DNA sequence: TGCAGCGTTCGGGACAGCGCCTACGAGCAGTACTTC.

The V and J genes are TRBV27 and TRBJ1-6, with no clear D. This CDR3 comprises 13 residues. V gave up 4 bases and J gave up 8 bases, with 9 bases separating them. Germline V gives CDR1 MNHEY, CDR2 SMNVEV (reference sequence). The CDR3 coding sequence is TGTGCCAGCAGTTACGGTCCGGATTCACCCCTCCACTTT. Translation: CASSYGPDSPLHF.

The V gene is TRBV27, the J gene TRBJ1-2, with TRBD1 as a possible D gene (5 bases). CDR1 and CDR2 from the germline V gene are MNHEY and SMNVEV (reference sequence). The ends were cut back, 5 bases at V and 4 bases at J, with 14 bases in the middle. This CDR3 region has 14 residues. Here the CDR3 DNA reads TGTGCCAGCAGTAGGACCGGGACTGTCTATGGCTACACCTTC. Amino acids: CASSRTGTVYGYTF.

The chain is built from TRBV5-1 and TRBJ1-3, with D uncertain. Trimming shortened V by 0 bases and J by 2 bases, and 9 bases separated the two germline ends. CDR1 is SGHRS and CDR2 is YFSETQ in the germline V gene. This CDR3 has 15 residues. The CDR3 region has the DNA TGCGCCAGCAGCTTGGGACTAAGGACTGGAAACACCATATATTTT. Protein: CASSLGLRTGNTIYF.

The chain uses TRBV5-1 and TRBJ2-7; D gene ambiguous. The V end was cut by 5 bases, the J end by 1 base, with 10 bases between. CDR1 and CDR2 from the germline V gene are SGHRS and YFSETQ. The length of the CDR3 is 13 residues. CDR3: CASSLRSSYEQYF. The CDR3 DNA reads TGCGCCAGCAGTCTCCGGAGTTCCTACGAGCAGTACTTC.

The chain employs TRBV4-3 and TRBJ2-7, with D possibly matching TRBD2 (5 bases). CDR1 and CDR2 (germline): LGHNA, YSLEER. The CDR3 has 15 amino acids. V lost 0 bases to trimming and J lost 3 bases, with 12 bases between them. The CDR3 DNA sequence: TGCGCCAGCAGCCAAGACGAGGGAACAGACTACGAGCAGTACTTC. Residues: CASSQDEGTDYEQYF.

The chain has TRBV2 and TRBJ1-2; D gene unclear. There are 9 residues in the CDR3. The V gene's germline CDR1 is SNHLY and CDR2 FYNNEI. V was pared by 6 bases and J by 13 bases, with 9 bases between. CDR3 in amino acids: CASSIGGTF. The CDR3, as DNA: TGTGCCAGCAGCATAGGAGGCACCTTC.

The chain links TRBV5-4 to TRBJ2-1; the match to TRBD2 covers 13 bases. The CDR3 is 18 residues long. Germline assignment: CDR1 SGHNT and CDR2 YYREEE (reference sequence). V trimming: 3 bases; J trimming: 5 bases; junction bases outside the gene matches: 11. The CDR3 reads CASSSGLAGLGADNEQFF. The CDR3 DNA follows: TGTGCCAGCAGCTCGGGACTAGCGGGACTGGGGGCCGACAATGAGCAGTTCTTC.

Comments on this clone: Other DNA sequences within the sample encode an identical CDR3. J is TRBJ1-1 and V is TRBV14, with D maybe TRBD1 (5 bases). The CDR3 is made up of 14 amino acids. Germline V gene sequence: CDR1 SGHDN, CDR2 FVKESK. The germline V and J ends were trimmed by 0 bases and 5 bases, with 10 bases remaining between them. The CDR3 nucleotides read TGTGCCAGCAGCCAAGAGATCCGGGGGACTGAAGCTTTCTTT. Amino acids: CASSQEIRGTEAFF.

V usage is TRBV5-1 and J usage is TRBJ2-7; possible D gene TRBD2, 7 bases. The V and J ends lost 4 bases and 7 bases respectively, with 21 bases between them. Germline CDR1 and CDR2: SGHRS and YFSETQ. The CDR3 has 15 residues. The CDR3 DNA follows: TGCGCCAGCAGCGGAGGACCGGGGGGCTCATGGGAGCAGTACTTC. This sequence encodes CASSGGPGGSWEQYF. Combining the CDR3 with reference TRBV5-1 and TRBJ2-7 gives the whole variable domain KAGVTQTPRYLIKTRGQQVTLSCSPISGHRSVSWYQQTPGQGLQFLFEYFSETQRNKGNFPGRFSGRQFSNSRSEMNVSTLELGDSALYLCASSGGPGGSWEQYFGPGTRLTVT.

V usage is TRBV10-2 and J usage is TRBJ2-5; TRBD1 might be the D (7 bases). Trimming left V 8 bases short and J 5 bases short, with 12 bases between. This CDR3 contains 12 residues. Germline loops: CDR1 WSHSY, CDR2 SAAADI. The CDR3 loop is CASAPGGETQYF. The CDR3 coding sequence is TGCGCCAGCGCTCCAGGGGGGGAGACCCAGTACTTC.

This sequence joins TRBV4-3 and TRBJ1-2, with 7 bases fitting TRBD1. CDR1 is LGHNA and CDR2 is YSLEER in the germline V gene. With V trimmed by 4 bases and J by 0 bases, 2 bases remained unmatched. This CDR3 contains 14 residues. The CDR3 DNA sequence: TGCGCCAGCAGCCCCGGGACAGCTAACTATGGCTACACCTTC. Encoded protein: CASSPGTANYGYTF.

The gene calls are TRBV5-1 and TRBJ1-2, with D tentatively TRBD1 (5 bases). Germline V gene sequence: CDR1 SGHRS, CDR2 YFSETQ. The V end was cut by 5 bases, the J end by 5 bases, with 16 bases between. The CDR3 totals 14 residues. CDR3 coding DNA: TGCGCCAGCAGTCCAGGAGAAGGGGATTATGGCTACACCTTC. Encoded protein: CASSPGEGDYGYTF.

J is TRBJ2-2 and V is TRBV13; maybe TRBD2 (7 bases). This CDR3 is 16 amino acids long. From germline, CDR1 is PRHDT and CDR2 FYEKMQ (reference sequence). V lost 2 bases and J lost 0, with 10 bases in between. The CDR3, as DNA: TGTGCCAGCAGCTTAAGGGGGGGCCCGAACACCGGGGAGCTGTTTTTT. The encoded protein is CASSLRGGPNTGELFF.

The CDR3 DNA reads as TGCGCCAGCAGTGATCTAGCGAAGGGCTACGAGCAGTACTTC. Translating gives CASSDLAKGYEQYF. The chain combines TRBV10-2 with TRBJ2-7; maybe TRBD2 (6 bases). The V and J ends lost 3 bases and 3 bases respectively, with 12 bases between them. The CDR3 runs to 14 residues. The germline V gene has CDR1 WSHSY and CDR2 SAAADI.

The chain couples TRBV6-1 to TRBJ1-1; weak D call: TRBD1 (5 bases). The CDR3 length is 13 residues. Trimming shortened V by 5 bases and J by 4 bases, and 11 bases separated the two germline ends. Germline loops: CDR1 MNHNS, CDR2 SASEGT. The chain's CDR3 is CASSSIRGTEAFF. The CDR3 nucleotides are TGTGCCAGCAGTAGTATTAGGGGCACTGAAGCTTTCTTT.

The rearrangement links TRBV5-1 to TRBJ2-1; 13 bases match TRBD2. Germline lookup yields CDR1 SGHRS and CDR2 YFSETQ. The V segment lost 4 bases and the J segment 4 bases; nucleotides outside the gene matches: 8. The CDR3 totals 17 residues. The CDR3 sequence: CASSRILAGGGYNEQFF. CDR3 coding DNA: TGCGCCAGCAGCCGCATACTAGCGGGAGGGGGTTACAATGAGCAGTTCTTC.

V and J are TRBV9 and TRBJ2-3; 9 positions match TRBD2. V lost 2 bases and J lost 3; bases outside the gene matches: 1. The CDR3 is made up of 14 amino acids. Germline CDR1 is SGDLS and CDR2 is YYNGEE. The CDR3 nucleotides read TGTGCCAGCAGCGTTAGCGGGGGAACAGATACGCAGTATTTT. Amino acid sequence: CASSVSGGTDTQYF.

The rearrangement joins TRBV6-5 to TRBJ1-6; no clear D gene. Trimming shortened V by 6 bases and J by 10 bases, and 19 bases separated the two germline ends. The CDR3 is 15 residues long. Germline V gene sequence: CDR1 MNHEY, CDR2 SVGAGI. DNA of the CDR3: TGTGCCAGCAGCCCGTCGAGGGCAGTCGAATCACCCCTCCACTTT. This sequence encodes CASSPSRAVESPLHF.

The chain uses TRBV18 and TRBJ2-7, with 8 positions matching TRBD1. CDR1 is KGHSH and CDR2 is LQKENI in the germline V gene. The CDR3 runs 14 residues. The V gene end was trimmed by 3 bases and the J gene end by 3 bases; junction bases not matched to a gene: 4. CDR3 sequence reads: CASSPRGQIYEQYF. In DNA, the CDR3 is TGTGCCAGCTCACCCAGGGGGCAAATCTACGAGCAGTACTTC.

The chain links TRBV5-1 to TRBJ2-1; 10 nucleotides align to TRBD2. J gave up 0 bases and V 0 bases, and 0 bases lay outside the gene matches. The CDR3 consists of 16 residues. Germline CDR1 SGHRS, CDR2 YFSETQ. In DNA, the CDR3 is TGCGCCAGCAGCTTGGCTAGCGGGAGCTCCTACAATGAGCAGTTCTTC. As protein: CASSLASGSSYNEQFF.